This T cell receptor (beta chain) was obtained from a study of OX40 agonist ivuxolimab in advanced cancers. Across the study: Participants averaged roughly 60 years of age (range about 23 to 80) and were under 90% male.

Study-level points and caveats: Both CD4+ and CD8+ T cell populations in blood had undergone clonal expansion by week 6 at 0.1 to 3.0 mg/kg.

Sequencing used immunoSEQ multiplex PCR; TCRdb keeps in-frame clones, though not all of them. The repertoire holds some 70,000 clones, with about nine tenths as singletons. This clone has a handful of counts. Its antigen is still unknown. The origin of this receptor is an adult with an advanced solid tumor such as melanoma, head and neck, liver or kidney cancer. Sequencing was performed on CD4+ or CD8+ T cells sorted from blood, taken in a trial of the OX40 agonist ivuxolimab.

The CDR3 spells CASSYAREGYTF. CDR3 coding DNA: TGTGCCAGCAGTTACGCCAGGGAAGGCTACACCTTC. The chain links TRBV6-6 to TRBJ1-2, with a possible D match to TRBD1 (5 bases). CDR1 and CDR2 from the germline V gene are MNHNY and SVGAGI (reference sequence). Trimming took off 2 bases at V and 8 bases at J, with 9 bases between the two ends. This CDR3 has 12 residues.